A single sample is the source of the 7 T cell receptor beta chains below, sequenced in a study of human versus mouse CDR3 diversity and MHC coevolution. Data came from immunoSEQ multiplex PCR; TCRdb stores just in-frame clones and leaves some out. The sample has fewer than 80,000 clones; around 90% are singletons. Sequences were obtained from naive CD4+ T cells from blood. Subset meaning: CD45RO-negative CD62L-positive naive CD4 T cells. These TCRs come from a person between 25 and 69 years old in good health.

The chain recombines TRBV7-9 with TRBJ1-2; possibly TRBD1 for D (6 bases). Trimming stripped 3 bases from V and 3 bases from J, with 11 bases between. CDR3 length: 14 residues. Germline lookup yields CDR1 SEHNR and CDR2 FQNEAQ (reference sequence). In nucleotides, the CDR3 is TGTGCCAGCAGCTTCACAGGGAAAGACTATGGCTACACCTTC. Its protein product is CASSFTGKDYGYTF.

This clone has only a few counts. The gene calls are TRBV29-1 and TRBJ2-7; no clear D. This CDR3 has 13 residues. Germline V CDR1 and CDR2: SQVTM, ANQGSEA. Between the trimmed V and J ends, which lost 4 bases and 4 bases, there was a span of 14 bases. The CDR3 coding sequence is TGCAGCGTTGGCCAATTACTCGGGTACGAGCAGTACTTC. Translation gives CSVGQLLGYEQYF.

The genes are TRBV6-5 and TRBJ2-1, with 9 bases matching TRBD1. V was pared by 5 bases and J by 3 bases, with 5 bases of the junction left unmatched. CDR3 size: 15 residues. Germline-derived CDR1 and CDR2 are MNHEY and SVGAGI. The CDR3 loop is CASSRQGGHYNEQFF. DNA of the CDR3: TGTGCCAGCAGTCGACAGGGGGGGCACTACAATGAGCAGTTCTTC.

The chain joins TRBV19 to TRBJ2-7; 8 nucleotides match TRBD1. V was pared by 5 bases and J by 3 bases, with 9 bases of the junction left unmatched. The CDR3 sequence is 15 residues long. Germline CDR1 is LNHDA and CDR2 is SQIVND (reference sequence). CDR3 protein: CASSVKTGAGYEQYF. The CDR3 DNA reads as TGTGCCAGTAGTGTCAAGACAGGGGCAGGCTACGAGCAGTACTTC.

This clone has only a few counts. This sequence joins TRBV6-4 and TRBJ2-5; a possible D gene is TRBD2 (7 bases). The J call may be wrong; the DNA end is better matched by TRBJ2-7. This CDR3 spans 18 amino acids. Germline V gene lookup returns CDR1 MRHNA and CDR2 SNTAGT. The CDR3 spells CASSDRWEGGTSVGEQYF. The CDR3 coding sequence is TGTGCCAGCAGTGATAGGTGGGAGGGGGGAACGTCGGTCGGCGAGCAGTACTTC.

This clone showed up just once. The rearrangement links TRBV7-9 to TRBJ2-7, with TRBD1 matching 9 bases. CDR3 size: 19 residues. Losses at the gene ends were 5 bases for V and 5 bases for J; bases not matched to a gene: 22. Germline CDR1 reads SEHNR; CDR2 reads FQNEAQ (reference sequence). DNA of the CDR3: TGTGCCAGCAGCCCACACATTTTGGGGACAGGGTCCCTAATTGACGAGCAGTACTTC. Translating it yields CASSPHILGTGSLIDEQYF.

J is TRBJ1-2 and V is TRBV2, with 10 bases that match TRBD1. The CDR3 contains 15 residues. With 1 base clipped from V and 3 bases from J, the junction kept 2 bases outside the gene matches. The germline gives CDR1 SNHLY, CDR2 FYNNEI. Here the CDR3 reads CASSEGQGAHYGYTF. CDR3 in DNA: TGTGCCAGCAGTGAAGGACAGGGGGCTCACTATGGCTACACCTTC.